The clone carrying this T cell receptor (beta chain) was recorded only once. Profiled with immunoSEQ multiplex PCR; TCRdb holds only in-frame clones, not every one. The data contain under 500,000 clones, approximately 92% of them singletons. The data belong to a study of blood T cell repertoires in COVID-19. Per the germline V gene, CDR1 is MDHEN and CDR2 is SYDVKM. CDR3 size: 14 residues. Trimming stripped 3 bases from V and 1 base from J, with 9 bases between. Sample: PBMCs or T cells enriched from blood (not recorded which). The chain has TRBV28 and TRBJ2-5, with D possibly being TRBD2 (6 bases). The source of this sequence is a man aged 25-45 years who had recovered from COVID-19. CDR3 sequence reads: CASSLGGTQETQYF. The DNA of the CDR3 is TGTGCCAGCAGTTTGGGCGGGACCCAAGAGACCCAGTACTTC.